Each of the 5 T cell receptor beta chains below was sequenced from the same sample in a study of T-cell memory formation after mild COVID-19. TCRdb re-called the 5' RACE reads with MiXCR, one entry per CDR3 protein. The sample includes about 340,000 distinct CDR3 sequences, 10% to 15% of them seen just once. What was sequenced was PBMCs or a T cell subset sorted from them (not recorded which). Receptors originate from a man younger than 30 who had mild COVID-19 (a few samples of this study predate the infection). Cell type and time point are not known.

This rearrangement joins TRBV4-2 to TRBJ1-4; possible D gene TRBD1, 5 bases. Germline CDR1 reads LGHNA; CDR2 reads YNFKEQ. The V and J ends lost 4 bases and 14 bases respectively, with 17 bases between them. The CDR3 length is 13 residues. The CDR3 nucleotides read TGTGCCAGCAGCCCGGGACGGACCATGGCTCTGTTTTTT. Encoded protein: CASSPGRTMALFF.

The rearrangement uses TRBV4-2 and TRBJ1-2; D gene ambiguous. This CDR3 has 14 residues. CDR1 and CDR2 (germline): LGHNA, YNFKEQ. V was trimmed by 1 base and J by 8 bases, leaving 14 bases between them. The CDR3 nucleotides read TGTGCCAGCAGCCAAGGAGGAGCCTCGGGGGGCTACACCTTC. Protein sequence: CASSQGGASGGYTF.

A few counts support this clonotype. This chain connects TRBV7-9 to TRBJ2-2; D remains ambiguous. Trimming removed 4 bases at V and 6 bases at J, with 12 bases between. In germline, CDR1 is SEHNR, CDR2 FQNEAQ (reference sequence). The CDR3 has 14 amino acids. CDR3 in amino acids: CASSSARAPGELFF. Here the CDR3 DNA reads TGTGCCAGCAGCTCTGCCCGGGCACCCGGGGAGCTGTTTTTT.

The V gene is TRBV5-6, the J gene TRBJ2-7; either TRBD1 or TRBD2 may fit D (5 bases each). The CDR3 covers 15 residues. CDR1 and CDR2 (germline): SGHDT, YYEEEE. The V end lost 2 bases, the J end lost 0 bases, and 12 bases lay between the germline ends. The CDR3 loop is CASSLHGTVSYEQYV. The CDR3 nucleotides read TGTGCCAGCAGCTTACACGGGACGGTCTCCTACGAGCAGTACGTC.

This clonotype was seen a few times. The chain has TRBV12-3 or TRBV12-4 and TRBJ2-4, with TRBD1 matching over 8 bases. CDR3 length: 20 residues. Germline trimming cut 5 bases from V and 1 base from J; bases unmatched to any gene: 19. The CDR3 DNA sequence: TGTGCCAGCAGTCCAAGAGGGGACAGGACCCCGGGGGTGGCCAAAAACATTCAGTACTTC. This codes for CASSPRGDRTPGVAKNIQYF.